This is a list of T cell receptor beta chains from one sample in a study of T cell repertoires in cytomegalovirus infection. In TCRdb, the reads were re-called with MiXCR into one record per CDR3 protein. This sample has around 71,000 distinct CDR3 sequences; approximately 22% occur once, and the top ten carry roughly two thirds. These receptors' antigens are unknown. The specimen comprised CD8+ T cells from cultured PBMCs, sampled from culture after CMV antigen stimulation. These receptors were collected from a human donor in good health (CMV status not recorded). Some clones in this sample may be carry-over from other donors' samples. Each CDR3 is given with its conserved first and last residue. D genes are given only for firm matches. Expanded clones get a size class; other rows say once, few or many, or leave the size out.

TRBJ1-5 TRBV6-2/TRBV6-3 NA many TGTGCCAGCAGTTACCCAGCGGGGGGCAATCAGCCCCAGCATTTT CASSYPAGGNQPQHF
TRBJ2-7 TRBV24-1 NA NA TGTGCCACCAGTGGTTGGGACTCCTACGAGCAGTACTTC CATSGWDSYEQYF
TRBJ1-2 TRBV6-2/TRBV6-3 NA few TGTGCCAGCACGGGGGGCGCTACCTATGGCTACACCTTC CASTGGATYGYTF
TRBJ2-7 TRBV5-1 NA NA TGCGCCAGCAGCTTGGCGTTGGGGCAGGGCCGGTACGAGCAGTACTTC CASSLALGQGRYEQYF
TRBJ1-5 TRBV4-1 NA few TGCGCCAGCAGCCAAGATCCGGGGCGGAATCAGCCCCAGCATTTT CASSQDPGRNQPQHF
TRBJ2-5 TRBV11-1 NA NA TGTGCCAGCAGCCCCGTTTCGGGCAGGCTCCAAGAGACCCAGTACTTC CASSPVSGRLQETQYF
TRBJ1-4 TRBV27 NA NA TGTGCCAGCAGTTTATCGGCTGCAGGGTATGAAAAACTGTTTTTT CASSLSAAGYEKLFF
TRBJ1-1 TRBV5-1 NA NA TGCGCCAGCAGACAAGGTGGGGGGCCAGATAACACTGAAGCTTTCTTT CASRQGGGPDNTEAFF
TRBJ1-2 TRBV12-3/TRBV12-4 NA NA TGTGCCAGCAGCAGTATCGGGCGGTATGGCTACACCTTC CASSSIGRYGYTF
TRBJ1-6 TRBV7-2 NA NA TGTGCCAGCAGGGAGGGGTGGAATTCACCCCTCCACTTT CASREGWNSPLHF
TRBJ1-3 TRBV10-2 NA NA TGCGCCAGCAGTGAGGGGCTTGGAAACACCATATATTTT CASSEGLGNTIYF
TRBJ1-4 TRBV27 NA NA TGTGCCAGCAGTTTATCGACAGGAGGGTATAATGAAAAACTGTTTTTT CASSLSTGGYNEKLFF
TRBJ2-1 TRBV4-1 TRBD2 once TGCGCCAGCAGCCAAGAAACTAGCGGGACACTCAATGAGCAGTTCTTC CASSQETSGTLNEQFF
TRBJ2-1 TRBV29-1 TRBD2 few TGCAGCGTTCGGGGGGAACGCTACAATGAGCAGTTCTTC CSVRGERYNEQFF
TRBJ2-7 TRBV7-8 TRBD1 few TGTGCCAGCAGCCCCTTACCGGACAGGCCCAACTTC CASSPLPDRPNF
TRBJ2-1 TRBV7-9 TRBD1 few TGTGCCAGCAGCGAGATTGACAGGGGGCAGGTTACCTACAATGAGCAGTTCTTC CASSEIDRGQVTYNEQFF
TRBJ2-7 TRBV7-2 TRBD1 NA TGTGCCAGCAGCGGGGGACAGGGAAGCTCCTACGAGCAGTACTTC CASSGGQGSSYEQYF
TRBJ2-7 TRBV5-6 NA NA TGTGCCAGCAGCCGAATTGGGGTAGGGAGGAGCTCCTACGAGCAGTACTTC CASSRIGVGRSSYEQYF
TRBJ2-1 TRBV7-9 TRBD2 NA TGTGCCAGCAGCTTGCCTAGCGGGGGGGGCTCCTACAATGAGCAGTTCTTC CASSLPSGGGSYNEQFF
TRBJ2-7 TRBV12-5 NA NA TGTGCTAGTGGCCAGAGACATGGCTCTAGGGACGAGCAGTACTTC CASGQRHGSRDEQYF
TRBJ2-2 TRBV19 NA NA TGTGCCAGTAGTACCTACGTTACAGGAGGTGGCGGGGAGCTGTTTTTT CASSTYVTGGGGELFF
TRBJ2-7 TRBV29-1 NA NA TGCAGCGTTGAGACAGAGAACCCCTACGAGCAGTACTTC CSVETENPYEQYF
TRBJ2-4 TRBV12-5 NA NA TGTGCTAGTGCCCCGATCGAGGTGCTAGCCAAAAACATTCAGTACTTC CASAPIEVLAKNIQYF
TRBJ1-2 TRBV12-3/TRBV12-4 NA NA TGTGCCAGCACGGGGACCGATATCCGCTATGGCTACACCTTC CASTGTDIRYGYTF
TRBJ1-2 TRBV7-9 NA NA TGTGCCAACAGCTACTCCGGGACTTATGGCTACACCTTC CANSYSGTYGYTF
TRBJ2-3 TRBV6-5 TRBD2 few TGTGCCAGCAGTCCGATAGCGGGGGGGCTGGATACGCAGTATTTT CASSPIAGGLDTQYF
TRBJ2-1 TRBV7-8 TRBD2 few TGTGCCAGCAGTCCGGGGGGTTACAATGAGCAGTTCTTC CASSPGGYNEQFF
TRBJ2-5 TRBV7-2 TRBD1 few TGTGCCAGCAGCTTAACGCGGGGTATAGGGACAGGAGAGACCCAGTACTTC CASSLTRGIGTGETQYF
TRBJ1-1 TRBV4-3 TRBD1 NA TGCGCCAGCAGCCAAGATAAGTGCTGGGACAGGGGGCGGACTGAAGCTTTCTTT CASSQDKCWDRGRTEAFF
TRBJ1-6 TRBV7-2 NA NA TGTGCCAGCAGTTTGGGCACTTCTTCACCCCTCCACTTT CASSLGTSSPLHF
TRBJ2-1 TRBV6-2/TRBV6-3 NA NA TGTGCCAGCAGTTACGGGGGGCGAGGAATTGAGCAGTTCTTC CASSYGGRGIEQFF
TRBJ2-7 TRBV7-9 NA many TGTGCCAGCAGCCCCCGGGACTTATTCTACGAGCAGTACTTC CASSPRDLFYEQYF
TRBJ2-1 TRBV6-2/TRBV6-3 NA few TGTGCCGGGGGAGATAATGAGCAGTTCTTC CAGGDNEQFF
TRBJ2-3 TRBV7-8 TRBD2 NA TGTGCCAGCAGCCTGTTAGCGGGGGGACCCACAGATACGCAGTATTTT CASSLLAGGPTDTQYF
TRBJ1-1 TRBV12-3/TRBV12-4 NA few TGTGCCAGCAGTCCATCAGGGGCGGTGAACACTGAAGCTTTCTTT CASSPSGAVNTEAFF
TRBJ2-5 TRBV12-5 TRBD1 NA TGTGCTAGTGGGGACAGGGGACAAGAGACCCAGTACTTC CASGDRGQETQYF